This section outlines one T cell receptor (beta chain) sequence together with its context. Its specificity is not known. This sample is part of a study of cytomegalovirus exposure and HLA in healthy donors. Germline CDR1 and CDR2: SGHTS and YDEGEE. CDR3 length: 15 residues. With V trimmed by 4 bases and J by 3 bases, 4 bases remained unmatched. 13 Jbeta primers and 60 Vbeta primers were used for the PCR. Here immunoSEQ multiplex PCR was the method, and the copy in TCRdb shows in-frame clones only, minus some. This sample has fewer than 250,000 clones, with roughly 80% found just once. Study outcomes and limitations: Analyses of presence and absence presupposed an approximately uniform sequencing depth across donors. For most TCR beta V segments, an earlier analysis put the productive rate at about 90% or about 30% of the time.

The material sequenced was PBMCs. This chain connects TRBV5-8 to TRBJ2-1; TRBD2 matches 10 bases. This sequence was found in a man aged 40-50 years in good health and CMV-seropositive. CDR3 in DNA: TGTGCCAGCAGCCGCGGACTAGCGGACTACAATGAGCAGTTCTTC. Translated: CASSRGLADYNEQFF.